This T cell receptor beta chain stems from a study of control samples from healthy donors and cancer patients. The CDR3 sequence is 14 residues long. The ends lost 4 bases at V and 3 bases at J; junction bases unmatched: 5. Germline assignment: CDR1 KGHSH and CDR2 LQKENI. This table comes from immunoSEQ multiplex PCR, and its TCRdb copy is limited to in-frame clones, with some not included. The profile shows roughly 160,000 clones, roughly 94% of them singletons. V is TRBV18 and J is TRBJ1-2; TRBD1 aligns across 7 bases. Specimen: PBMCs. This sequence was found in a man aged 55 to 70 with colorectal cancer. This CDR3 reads CASSRQGEDYGYTF. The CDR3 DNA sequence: TGTGCCAGCTCACGACAGGGAGAAGACTATGGCTACACCTTC. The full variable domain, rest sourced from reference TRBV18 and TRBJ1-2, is NAGVMQNPRHLVRRRGQEARLRCSPMKGHSHVYWYRQLPEEGLKFMVYLQKENIIDESGMPKERFSAEFPKEGPSILRIQQVVRGDSAAYFCASSRQGEDYGYTFGSGTRLTVV.